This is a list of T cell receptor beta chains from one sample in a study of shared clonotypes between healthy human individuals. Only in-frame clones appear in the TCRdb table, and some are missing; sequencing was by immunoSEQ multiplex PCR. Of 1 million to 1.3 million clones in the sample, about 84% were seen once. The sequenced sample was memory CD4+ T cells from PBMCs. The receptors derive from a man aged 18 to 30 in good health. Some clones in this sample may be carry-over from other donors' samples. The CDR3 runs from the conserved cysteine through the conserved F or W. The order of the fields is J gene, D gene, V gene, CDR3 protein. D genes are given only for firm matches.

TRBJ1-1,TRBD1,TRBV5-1,CASSTQGAAYTEAFF
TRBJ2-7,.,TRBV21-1,CASSKAGKGGFSYEQYF
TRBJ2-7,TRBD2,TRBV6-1,CASSADGLGSYEQYF
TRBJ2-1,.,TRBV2,CASSVDSNNEQFF
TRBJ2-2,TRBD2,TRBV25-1,CASRGGTSGRAAVEALFF
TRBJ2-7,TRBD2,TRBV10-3,CAIRTLAGAPYEQYF
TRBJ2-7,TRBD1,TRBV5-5,CASSRSGQGSYEQYF
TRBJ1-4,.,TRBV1,CTSSQDGGSSLDEKLFF
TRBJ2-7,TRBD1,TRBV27,CASSPLDRARPYEQYF
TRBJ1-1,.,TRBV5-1,CASSLAGGSGSGNTEAFF
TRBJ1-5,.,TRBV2,CASGGNQPQHF
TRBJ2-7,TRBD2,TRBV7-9,CASSNMGPSGSLEQYF
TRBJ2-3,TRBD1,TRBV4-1,CASSQPNRGQRADTQYF
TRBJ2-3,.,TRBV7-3,CASSSTRGTDTQYF
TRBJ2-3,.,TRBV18,CASSSGVSTDTQYF
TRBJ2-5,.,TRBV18,CASSPGTYETQYF
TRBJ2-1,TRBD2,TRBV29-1,CSVETSGRAYQLF
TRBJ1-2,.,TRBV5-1,CASSLTLGVNYGYTF
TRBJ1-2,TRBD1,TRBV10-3,CAISEYGTDRGKGYTF
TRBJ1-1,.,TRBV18,CASSQDGDTEAFF
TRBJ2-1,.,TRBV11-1,CASTPGWGPYNEQFF
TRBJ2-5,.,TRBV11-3,CASSLGFGGKETQYF
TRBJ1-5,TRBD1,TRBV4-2,CASSQTPGGDQPQHF
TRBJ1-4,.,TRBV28,CASSPSDSPEGKLFF
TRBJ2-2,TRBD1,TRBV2,CASRTGQGAVGELFF
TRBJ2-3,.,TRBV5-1,CASSVSDSTDTQYF
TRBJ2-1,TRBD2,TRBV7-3,CASSPLAGAYNEQFF
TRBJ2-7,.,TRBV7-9,CASSLAFGPYEQYF
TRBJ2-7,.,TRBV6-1,CASSGTLRGEQYF
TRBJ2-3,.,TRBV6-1,CASSENLSVVTQYF
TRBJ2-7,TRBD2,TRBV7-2,CASSSSGLYEQYF
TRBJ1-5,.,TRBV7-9,CASSPGYRGNQPQHF
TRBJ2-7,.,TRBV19,CASSATGSQYF
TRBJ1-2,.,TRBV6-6,CASSNFNHRDGYTF
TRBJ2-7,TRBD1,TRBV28,CASSSVDRGFGQYF
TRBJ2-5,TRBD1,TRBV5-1,CASSLGTGKTQYF
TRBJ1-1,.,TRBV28,CASSLPVGADTEAFF
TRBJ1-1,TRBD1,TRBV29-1,CSIQGQGTTEAFF
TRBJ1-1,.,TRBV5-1,CASSLEGSTEAFF
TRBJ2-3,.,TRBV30,CAWSVQPVTDTQYF
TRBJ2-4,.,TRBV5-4,CASSLRYRENIQYF
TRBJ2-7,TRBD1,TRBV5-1,CASSPDRVGEQYF